This entry lists 7 T cell receptor beta chains sequenced from one sample in a study of blood T cells in healthy people across ages. A second roughly 7 to 12 cycle PCR used barcoded and J-beta primers. TCRdb redid the calling of the 5' RACE reads with MiXCR, one entry per CDR3 protein. Of more than 800,000 distinct CDR3 sequences listed, around 30% are singletons. Sequenced: blood. The receptors were sampled from a woman older than 75 in good health.

This clonotype was recorded at least ten times. The chain uses TRBV10-3 and TRBJ2-1; 10 bases match TRBD2. Germline loops: CDR1 ENHRY, CDR2 SYGVKD. V lost 6 bases, J lost 5 bases, and 7 bases stayed unmatched. There are 15 residues in the CDR3. The CDR3 DNA sequence: TGTGCCATCAGCATACTAGCGGGGCGCCACAATGAGCAGTTCTTC. This translates into CAISILAGRHNEQFF.

The chain employs TRBV30 and TRBJ2-2, with TRBD1 matching over 9 bases. Germline V gene data show CDR1 as GTSNPN and CDR2 as SVGIG (reference sequence). With V trimmed by 4 bases and J by 5 bases, 8 bases remained unmatched. The CDR3 is made up of 15 amino acids. Written as DNA, the CDR3 is TGTGCCTGGATGTCGGGACAGGGTAGGACCGGGGAGCTGTTTTTT. This translates into CAWMSGQGRTGELFF.

This clonotype has at least ten counts. The rearrangement joins TRBV20-1 to TRBJ1-2; 7 bases line up with TRBD1. Germline V gene sequence: CDR1 DFQATT, CDR2 SNEGSKA (reference sequence). This CDR3 has 13 amino acids. Trimming cost V 5 bases and J 4 bases; bases outside gene matches: 7. The CDR3 DNA is TGCAGTGCTCTCACTCAGGGGGTCTATGGCTACACCTTC. This codes for CSALTQGVYGYTF.

In this sample, this clonotype turned up many times. V gene TRBV7-2 combines with J gene TRBJ1-6; 8 bases fit TRBD1. This CDR3 is 19 amino acids long. CDR1 SGHTA and CDR2 FQGNSA come from the germline V gene. Losses at the gene ends were 5 bases for V and 0 bases for J; bases not matched to a gene: 12. CDR3 region: CASSEGTGLVSSYNSPLHF. The CDR3 bases are TGTGCCAGCAGCGAAGGGACAGGACTTGTGAGCTCCTATAATTCACCCCTCCACTTT.

This clonotype has a count of ten or more. The chain links TRBV20-1 to TRBJ2-7, with 16 bases that match TRBD2. Germline V gene sequence: CDR1 DFQATT, CDR2 SNEGSKA (reference sequence). CDR3 length: 15 amino acids. With V trimmed by 4 bases and J by 5 bases, 5 bases remained unmatched. CDR3 residues: CSATKGLAGGHEQYF. The CDR3 DNA is TGCAGTGCTACCAAGGGACTAGCGGGGGGGCACGAGCAGTACTTC.

This clonotype occurred many times. The chain joins TRBV20-1 to TRBJ1-6, with TRBD1 matching 9 bases. Trimming removed 1 base from V and 9 bases from J; junction bases left unmatched: 13. Per germline, CDR1 DFQATT and CDR2 SNEGSKA (reference sequence). The CDR3 sequence is 17 residues long. The CDR3 loop is CSARGGTGLLVGSPLHF. CDR3 nucleotide sequence: TGCAGTGCTAGAGGGGGGACAGGGCTATTAGTTGGTTCACCCCTCCACTTT.

This clonotype was seen more than once but under ten times. This clone may be a read error of a much larger clone one base away. The chain links TRBV12-3 or TRBV12-4 to TRBJ2-7; D may be TRBD2 (5 bases). Trimming removed 3 bases from V and 5 bases from J, with 11 bases in between. This CDR3 comprises 13 residues. The CDR3 reads CASSFGRSHEQYF. The DNA for the CDR3 is TGTGCCAGCAGTTTTGGGAGATCCCACGAGCAGTACTTC.